Below, one TCR beta chain is given with its context. CDR1 is MNHEY and CDR2 is SVGAGI in the germline V gene. V was shortened by 5 bases and J by 6 bases, with 17 bases between the two germline ends. CDR3 length: 14 residues. This entry is derived from a study of beta chain features in type 1 diabetes. What was sequenced were expressed TCRB transcripts, since all of the isolated RNA had been reverse transcribed. Profiling relied on immunoSEQ multiplex PCR, and the TCRdb table lists in-frame clones only, not all of them. This repertoire shows some 150,000 clones, about 7% found once; its top ten account for around 1.5%.

The chain has TRBV6-5 and TRBJ2-7, with D possibly TRBD1 on 5 matching bases. The sample was central memory CD4+ T cells from blood. The receptor comes from a woman aged 25-40 years in good health. The CDR3 region has the DNA TGTGCCAGCAGTGGAAATCAGGGCGTGAGCGAGCAGTACTTC. Its protein is CASSGNQGVSEQYF.